The source of this T cell receptor beta chain is a study of blood T cell repertoires in COVID-19. As for the study in general: Collection of acute and convalescent COVID-19 samples took place in the United States, Italy and Spain. T cells, B-cell-depleted T cells, or PBMCs supplied cDNA or gDNA.

Seattle patients were enrolled during active infection and followed longitudinally. As processed by the authors: Estimates of nucleated cell counts were drawn from the amplification of reference gene primers. Method: immunoSEQ multiplex PCR; TCRdb's copy keeps in-frame clones and lacks some. That table is the source of V, J and clone size, and D and trimming were worked out from the DNA. Of about 22,000 clones listed, roughly 91% were seen once; the top ten hold 27%. This CDR3 comprises 12 residues. Trimming left V 5 bases short and J 8 bases short, with 9 bases between. Per the germline V gene, CDR1 is SGHVS and CDR2 is FQNEAQ.

Sequenced material: peripheral blood. The sequence was obtained from a man between 65 and 79 years old with COVID-19, enrolled during active disease. The V and J genes are TRBV7-8 and TRBJ2-2; unclear D gene. The CDR3 loop reads CASSVTLGELFF. The DNA of the CDR3 is TGTGCCAGCAGCGTCACCCTAGGGGAGCTGTTTTTT.